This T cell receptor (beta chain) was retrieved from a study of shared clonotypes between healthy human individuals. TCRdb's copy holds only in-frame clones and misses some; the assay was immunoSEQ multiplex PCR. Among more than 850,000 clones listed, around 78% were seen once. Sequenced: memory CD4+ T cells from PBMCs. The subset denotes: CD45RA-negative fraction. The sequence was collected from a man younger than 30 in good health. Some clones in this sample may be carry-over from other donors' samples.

In DNA, the CDR3 is TGTGCCAGCAGTGAATATGGGACAGTAGGCGAGACCCAGTACTTC. It specifies CASSEYGTVGETQYF. The chain combines TRBV25-1 with TRBJ2-5, with TRBD1 matching over 7 bases. CDR1 and CDR2 from the germline V gene are MGHDK and SYGVNS. The CDR3 loop spans 15 amino acids. Trimming at V came to 0 bases and at J to 5 bases, leaving 6 bases not matched to a gene.